This TCR beta chain was captured in a study of OX40 agonist ivuxolimab in advanced cancers. Produced via immunoSEQ multiplex PCR; TCRdb's table is partial and in-frame only. The repertoire holds roughly 20,000 clones, with about 83% as singletons. Turning to this clone: Its antigen remains unidentified.

The CDR3 has 12 amino acids. Germline CDR1 and CDR2: MGHRA and YSYEKL. V lost 0 bases, J lost 8 bases, and 4 bases lay in between. Study-wide results and limits: Antigen specificity was not determined for the expanded peripheral T cells. At 0.1 to 3.0 mg/kg and by week 6, clonal expansion occurred in CD4+ and CD8+ blood T cells.

The cohort excluded patients with autoimmune disease history or systemic immunosuppression. The V gene is TRBV4-1, the J gene TRBJ1-4; D call uncertain. The TCR sequence derives from an adult with an advanced solid tumor such as melanoma, head and neck, liver or kidney cancer. Sequences were derived from CD4+ or CD8+ T cells sorted from blood, sampled in a trial of the OX40 agonist ivuxolimab. In DNA, the CDR3 is TGCGCCAGCAGCCAAGATGGGGAAAAACTGTTTTTT. Amino acid sequence: CASSQDGEKLFF.